The next 10 T cell receptor beta chains were all read from a single sample in a study of a mutant IDH1 vaccine in newly diagnosed glioma. Their target antigens are unknown. Noted time point: week 5, during vaccination. In the vaccine, a single dose held 300 ug of the mutant IDH1 20-mer peptide, along with topical imiquimod. Clones were sequenced by immunoSEQ multiplex PCR, and TCRdb holds only the in-frame ones, with some missing. This repertoire shows tens of thousands of clones, around 80% found once; its top ten account for 3% to 4%. The material was PBMCs, obtained from a glioma patient whose treatment included an IDH1 peptide vaccine. These receptors all come from a man aged 25 to 45 with glioma.

This chain connects TRBV7-9 to TRBJ1-3; 8 bases line up with TRBD1. The CDR3 is made up of 15 amino acids. V was pared by 4 bases and J by 3 bases, with 5 bases of the junction left unmatched. Germline V gene data show CDR1 as SEHNR and CDR2 as FQNEAQ (reference sequence). The CDR3 DNA sequence: TGTGCCAGCAGCTCGGACAGGGATTATGGAAACACCATATATTTT. It translates to CASSSDRDYGNTIYF.

CDR3: CATRDEETQYF. DNA for the CDR3: TGTGCCACCCGGGACGAAGAGACCCAGTACTTC. V gene TRBV10-3 combines with J gene TRBJ2-5; either TRBD1 or TRBD2 may supply D (5 bases each). In germline, CDR1 is ENHRY, CDR2 SYGVKD. V was cut by 10 bases and J by 3 bases, with 9 bases left in between. The CDR3 sequence is 11 residues long.

For this clone: The sample carries other DNA sequences with the same CDR3. The gene calls are TRBV7-2 and TRBJ2-5, with TRBD2 matching 9 bases. The length of the CDR3 is 15 residues. V shed 5 bases and J 2 bases; nucleotides not matched to a gene: 6. Germline-derived CDR1 and CDR2 are SGHTA and FQGNSA. CDR3 sequence (DNA): TGTGCCAGCAGCCGCGGGGGGGCAGGGCAAGAGACCCAGTACTTC. It is translated as CASSRGGAGQETQYF.

This sequence joins TRBV28 and TRBJ1-5, with TRBD1 matching over 9 bases. V dropped 7 bases and J dropped 4; count of bases not matched to a gene: 5. CDR1 MDHEN and CDR2 SYDVKM come from the germline V gene. This CDR3 is 14 amino acids long. The CDR3 sequence is CASTLDRGNQPQHF. The CDR3 bases are TGTGCCAGCACCCTGGACAGGGGAAATCAGCCCCAGCATTTT.

This clone was detected only once. V usage is TRBV29-1 and J usage is TRBJ2-1; 12 nucleotides match TRBD2. This CDR3 region has 16 residues. J gave up 10 bases and V 4 bases, and 14 bases lay outside the gene matches. The germline V gene encodes CDR1 SQVTM and CDR2 ANQGSEA. The chain's CDR3 is CSVGGLAGHTLPEQFF. The CDR3 nucleotides read TGCAGCGTTGGGGGACTAGCGGGCCATACCCTCCCGGAGCAGTTCTTC.

The rearrangement uses TRBV5-5 and TRBJ1-6; the D is unclear. With 0 bases removed from V and 4 bases from J, the gap between germline ends came to 14 bases. The CDR3 consists of 17 residues. CDR1 and CDR2 (germline): SGHKS, YYEKEE (reference sequence). CDR3 amino acids: CASSLAQDRRYNSPLHF. For the CDR3, the DNA is TGTGCCAGCAGCTTGGCCCAGGATAGGAGGTATAATTCACCCCTCCACTTT.

The chain recombines TRBV7-2 with TRBJ2-7; TRBD2 is a possible D gene (6 bases). Trimming removed 2 bases at V and 2 bases at J, with 13 bases between. The CDR3 covers 15 residues. Germline V CDR1 and CDR2: SGHTA, FQGNSA. The CDR3 DNA is TGTGCCAGCAGCTTAATCAGGACGGGAGCCTACGAGCAGTACTTC. Its protein product is CASSLIRTGAYEQYF.

V usage is TRBV2 and J usage is TRBJ1-2, with TRBD1 as a possible D gene (6 bases). The CDR3 consists of 14 residues. Germline V lookup: CDR1 SNHLY, CDR2 FYNNEI. V lost 8 bases and J 7 bases, leaving 20 bases between the germline ends. The CDR3 region is CASLIYPGGSGYTF. CDR3 DNA sequence: TGTGCCAGCCTAATTTACCCGGGGGGCTCTGGCTACACCTTC.

This clone turned up a few times. This chain links TRBV15 with TRBJ1-1, with D unresolved. The CDR3 extends over 14 amino acids. Germline assignment: CDR1 LNHNV and CDR2 YYDKDF (reference sequence). Trimming removed 5 bases at V and 5 bases at J, with 15 bases between. CDR3 nucleotide sequence: TGTGCCACCAGCGATTTAGATCGGGAGACTGAAGCTTTCTTT. Translating it yields CATSDLDRETEAFF.

V is TRBV19 and J is TRBJ1-6; D is possibly TRBD1 (6 bases). V was cut by 5 bases and J by 11 bases, with 22 bases left in between. CDR3 length equals 16 residues. The germline CDR1 and CDR2 sequences are LNHDA and SQIVND (reference sequence). CDR3: CASSVQGLSPPTPLHF. The DNA for the CDR3 is TGTGCCAGTAGTGTACAGGGACTGTCCCCTCCAACACCCCTCCACTTT.